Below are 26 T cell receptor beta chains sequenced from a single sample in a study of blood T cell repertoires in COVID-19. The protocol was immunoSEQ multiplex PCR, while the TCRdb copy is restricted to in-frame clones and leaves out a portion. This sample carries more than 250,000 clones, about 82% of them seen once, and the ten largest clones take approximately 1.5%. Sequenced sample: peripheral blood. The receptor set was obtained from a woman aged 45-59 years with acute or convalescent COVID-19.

The DNA for the CDR3 is TGTGCCAGCAGTCCCCGCGGGGTGGGGAAAGAGACCCAGTACTTC. Protein: CASSPRGVGKETQYF. V usage is TRBV28 and J usage is TRBJ2-5; TRBD2 might be the D (6 bases). The CDR3 contains 15 residues. CDR1 and CDR2 from the germline V gene are MDHEN and SYDVKM. Trimming took 5 bases from V and 3 from J, leaving 16 bases between them.

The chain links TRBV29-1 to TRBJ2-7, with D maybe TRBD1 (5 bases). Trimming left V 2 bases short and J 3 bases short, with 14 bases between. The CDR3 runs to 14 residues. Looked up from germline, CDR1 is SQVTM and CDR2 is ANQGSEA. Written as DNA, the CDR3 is TGCAGCGTTGAACCTCAGGGCCCGGGCTACGAGCAGTACTTC. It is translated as CSVEPQGPGYEQYF.

CDR3 loop: CASSEVGGYTEAFF. CDR3 bases: TGTGCCAGCAGTGAGGTGGGGGGGTACACTGAAGCTTTCTTT. This chain links TRBV2 with TRBJ1-1, with D possibly TRBD1 on 5 matching bases. V was trimmed by 3 bases and J by 3 bases, leaving 11 bases between them. CDR1 is SNHLY, CDR2 FYNNEI, per germline. The CDR3 is 14 amino acids.

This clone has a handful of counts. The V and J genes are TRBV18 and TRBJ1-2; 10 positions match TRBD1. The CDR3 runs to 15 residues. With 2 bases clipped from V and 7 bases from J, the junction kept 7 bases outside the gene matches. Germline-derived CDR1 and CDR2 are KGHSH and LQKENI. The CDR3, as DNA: TGTGCCAGCTCACCAACCGGGACAGGGGTTAGTGGCTACACCTTC. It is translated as CASSPTGTGVSGYTF.

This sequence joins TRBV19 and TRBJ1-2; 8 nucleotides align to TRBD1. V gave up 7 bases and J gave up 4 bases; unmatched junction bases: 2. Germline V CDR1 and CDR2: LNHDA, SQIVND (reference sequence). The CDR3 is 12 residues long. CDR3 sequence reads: CASTGTGYGYTF. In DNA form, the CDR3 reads TGTGCCAGTACCGGGACAGGCTATGGCTACACCTTC.

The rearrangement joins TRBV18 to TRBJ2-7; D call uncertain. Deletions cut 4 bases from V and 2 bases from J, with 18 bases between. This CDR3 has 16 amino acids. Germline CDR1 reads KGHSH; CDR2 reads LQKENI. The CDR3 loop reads CASSLNRVKNPYEQYF. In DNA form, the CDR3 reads TGTGCCAGCTCACTGAACCGGGTCAAGAACCCCTACGAGCAGTACTTC. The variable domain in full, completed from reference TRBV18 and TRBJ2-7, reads NAGVMQNPRHLVRRRGQEARLRCSPMKGHSHVYWYRQLPEEGLKFMVYLQKENIIDESGMPKERFSAEFPKEGPSILRIQQVVRGDSAAYFCASSLNRVKNPYEQYFGPGTRLTVT.

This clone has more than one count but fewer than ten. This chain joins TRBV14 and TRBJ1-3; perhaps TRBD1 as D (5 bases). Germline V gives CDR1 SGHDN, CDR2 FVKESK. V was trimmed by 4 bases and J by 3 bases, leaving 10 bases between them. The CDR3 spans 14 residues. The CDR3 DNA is TGTGCCAGCAGCCGACAGACGGGTGGAAACACCATATATTTT. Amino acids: CASSRQTGGNTIYF.

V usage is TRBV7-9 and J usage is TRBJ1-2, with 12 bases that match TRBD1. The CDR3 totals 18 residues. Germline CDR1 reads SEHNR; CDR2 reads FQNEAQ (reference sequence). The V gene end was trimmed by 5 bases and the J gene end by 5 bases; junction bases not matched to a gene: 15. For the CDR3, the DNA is TGTGCCAGCAGCCCTCTACCGGGACAGGGGGCGAAGGGATATGGCTACACCTTC. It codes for CASSPLPGQGAKGYGYTF.

Here the CDR3 DNA reads TGTGCCAGCAGTGCCCCACGGACCGGGAAAAATCAGCCCCAGCATTTT. Translation gives CASSAPRTGKNQPQHF. The chain links TRBV6-1 to TRBJ1-5; unclear D gene. The CDR3 runs 16 residues. Trimming took off 4 bases at V and 4 bases at J, with 17 bases between the two ends. Per germline, CDR1 MNHNS and CDR2 SASEGT.

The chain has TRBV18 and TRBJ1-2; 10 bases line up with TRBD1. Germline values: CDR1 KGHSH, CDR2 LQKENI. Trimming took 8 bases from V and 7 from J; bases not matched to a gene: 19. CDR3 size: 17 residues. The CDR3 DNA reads TGTGCCAGCAACCGAGCGACAGGGGGCGTTGCCCCGCCTGGCTACACCTTC. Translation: CASNRATGGVAPPGYTF. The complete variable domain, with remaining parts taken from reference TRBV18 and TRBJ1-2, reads NAGVMQNPRHLVRRRGQEARLRCSPMKGHSHVYWYRQLPEEGLKFMVYLQKENIIDESGMPKERFSAEFPKEGPSILRIQQVVRGDSAAYFCASNRATGGVAPPGYTFGSGTRLTVV.

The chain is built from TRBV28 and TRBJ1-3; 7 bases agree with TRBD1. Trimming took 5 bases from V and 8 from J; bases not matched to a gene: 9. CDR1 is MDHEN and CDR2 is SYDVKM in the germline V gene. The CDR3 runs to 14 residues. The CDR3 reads CASSPDRVGDTIYF. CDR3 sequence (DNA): TGTGCCAGCAGTCCAGACAGGGTGGGTGACACCATATATTTT. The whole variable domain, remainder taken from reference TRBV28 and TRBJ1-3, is DVKVTQSSRYLVKRTGEKVFLECVQDMDHENMFWYRQDPGLGLRLIYFSYDVKMKEKGDIPEGYSVSREKKERFSLILESASTNQTSMYLCASSPDRVGDTIYFGEGSWLTVV.

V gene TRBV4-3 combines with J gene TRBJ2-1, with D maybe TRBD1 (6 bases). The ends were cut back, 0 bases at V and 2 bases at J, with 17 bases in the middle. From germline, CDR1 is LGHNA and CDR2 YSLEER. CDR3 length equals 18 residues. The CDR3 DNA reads TGCGCCAGCAGCCAAGATATGAGCAGGGGCGCTGCCTACAATGAGCAGTTCTTC. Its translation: CASSQDMSRGAAYNEQFF.

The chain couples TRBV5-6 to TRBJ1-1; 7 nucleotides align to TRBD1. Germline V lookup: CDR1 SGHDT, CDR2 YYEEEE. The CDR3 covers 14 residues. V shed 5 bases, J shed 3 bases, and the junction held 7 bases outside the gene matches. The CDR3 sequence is CASSHIQGYTEAFF. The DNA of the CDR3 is TGTGCCAGCAGTCACATACAGGGGTACACTGAAGCTTTCTTT. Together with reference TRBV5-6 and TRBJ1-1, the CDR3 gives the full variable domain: DAGVTQSPTHLIKTRGQQVTLRCSPKSGHDTVSWYQQALGQGPQFIFQYYEEEERQRGNFPDRFSGHQFPNYSSELNVNALLLGDSALYLCASSHIQGYTEAFFGQGTRLTVV.

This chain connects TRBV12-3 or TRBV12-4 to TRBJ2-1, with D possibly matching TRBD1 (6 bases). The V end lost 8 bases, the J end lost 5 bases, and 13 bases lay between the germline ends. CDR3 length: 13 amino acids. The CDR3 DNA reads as TGTGCCAGCCGGACAGACCCGAACAATGAGCAGTTCTTC. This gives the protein CASRTDPNNEQFF.

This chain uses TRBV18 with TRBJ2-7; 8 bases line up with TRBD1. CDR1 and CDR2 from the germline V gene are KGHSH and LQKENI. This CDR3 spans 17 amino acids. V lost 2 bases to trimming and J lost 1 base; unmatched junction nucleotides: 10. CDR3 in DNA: TGTGCCAGCTCACCATCCTCAGGGACAGGTGGGTCCTACGAGCAGTACTTC. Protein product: CASSPSSGTGGSYEQYF.

CDR3 nucleotides: TGTGCCAGCAGCTTGACAGGTGGCAATCAGCCCCAGCATTTT. Protein: CASSLTGGNQPQHF. V gene TRBV5-5 combines with J gene TRBJ1-5, with D tentatively TRBD1 (5 bases). The CDR3 is 14 amino acids. V was trimmed by 1 base and J by 2 bases, leaving 7 bases between them. Looked up from germline, CDR1 is SGHKS and CDR2 is YYEKEE (reference sequence).

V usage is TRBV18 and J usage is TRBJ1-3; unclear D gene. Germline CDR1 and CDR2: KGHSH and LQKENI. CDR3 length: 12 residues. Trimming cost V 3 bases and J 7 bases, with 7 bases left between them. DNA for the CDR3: TGTGCCAGCTCACCGGCCTCCAACACCATATATTTT. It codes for CASSPASNTIYF. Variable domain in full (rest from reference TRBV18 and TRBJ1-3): NAGVMQNPRHLVRRRGQEARLRCSPMKGHSHVYWYRQLPEEGLKFMVYLQKENIIDESGMPKERFSAEFPKEGPSILRIQQVVRGDSAAYFCASSPASNTIYFGEGSWLTVV.

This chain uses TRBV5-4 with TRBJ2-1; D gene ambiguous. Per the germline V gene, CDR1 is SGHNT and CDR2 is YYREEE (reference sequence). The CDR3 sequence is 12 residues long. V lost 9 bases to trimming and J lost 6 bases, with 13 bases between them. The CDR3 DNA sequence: TGTGCCATCCCCGATGGCCGCAATGAGCAGTTCTTC. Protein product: CAIPDGRNEQFF.

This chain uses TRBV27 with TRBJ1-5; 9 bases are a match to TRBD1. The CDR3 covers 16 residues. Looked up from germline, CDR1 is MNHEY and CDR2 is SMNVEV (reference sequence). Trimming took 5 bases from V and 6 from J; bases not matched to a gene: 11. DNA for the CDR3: TGTGCCAGCAGTACGTACAGGGGGCAGGGGATTCAGCCCCAGCATTTT. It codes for CASSTYRGQGIQPQHF.

This CDR3 is CASSRGQGSDEQFF. The CDR3 nucleotides are TGTGCCAGCAGCCGGGGACAGGGTAGCGATGAGCAGTTCTTC. This chain links TRBV7-2 with TRBJ2-1; 9 positions agree with TRBD1. Trimming cost V 5 bases and J 8 bases; bases outside gene matches: 7. Per germline, CDR1 SGHTA and CDR2 FQGNSA. The CDR3 has 14 residues.

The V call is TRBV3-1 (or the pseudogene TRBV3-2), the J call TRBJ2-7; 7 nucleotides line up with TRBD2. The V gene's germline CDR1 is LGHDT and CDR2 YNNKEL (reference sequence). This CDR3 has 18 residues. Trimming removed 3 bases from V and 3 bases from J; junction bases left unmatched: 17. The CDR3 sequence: CASSHSGNVGWIYYEQYF. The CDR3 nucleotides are TGTGCCAGCAGCCACAGCGGGAACGTAGGGTGGATTTACTACGAGCAGTACTTC.

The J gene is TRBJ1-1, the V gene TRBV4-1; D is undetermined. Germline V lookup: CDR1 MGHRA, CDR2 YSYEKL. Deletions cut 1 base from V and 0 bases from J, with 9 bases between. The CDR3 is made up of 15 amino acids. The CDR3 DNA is TGCGCCAGCAGCCAAGTGGGCCGGTTGAACACTGAAGCTTTCTTT. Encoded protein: CASSQVGRLNTEAFF.

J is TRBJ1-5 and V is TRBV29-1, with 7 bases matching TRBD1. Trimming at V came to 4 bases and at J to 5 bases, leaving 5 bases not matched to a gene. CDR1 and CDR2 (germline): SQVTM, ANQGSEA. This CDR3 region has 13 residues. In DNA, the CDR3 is TGCAGCGTTGTGACAGGGTATGATCAGCCCCAGCATTTT. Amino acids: CSVVTGYDQPQHF.

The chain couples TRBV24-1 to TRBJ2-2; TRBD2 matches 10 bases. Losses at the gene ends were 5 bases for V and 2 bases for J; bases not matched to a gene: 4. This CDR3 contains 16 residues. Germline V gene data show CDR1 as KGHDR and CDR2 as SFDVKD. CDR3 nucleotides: TGTGCCACCAGTGGGAAGCGGGAGGGCAACACCGGGGAGCTGTTTTTT. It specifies CATSGKREGNTGELFF.

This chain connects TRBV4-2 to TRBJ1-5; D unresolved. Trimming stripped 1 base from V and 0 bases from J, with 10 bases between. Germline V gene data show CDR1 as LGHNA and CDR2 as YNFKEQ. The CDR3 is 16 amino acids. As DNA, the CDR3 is TGTGCCAGCAGCCAAGGAGGCCCCGATAGCAATCAGCCCCAGCATTTT. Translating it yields CASSQGGPDSNQPQHF.

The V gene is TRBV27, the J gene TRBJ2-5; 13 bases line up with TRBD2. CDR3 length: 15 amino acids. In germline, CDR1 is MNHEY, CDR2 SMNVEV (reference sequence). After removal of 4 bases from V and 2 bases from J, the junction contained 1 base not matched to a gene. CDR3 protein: CASSSGLAGQETQYF. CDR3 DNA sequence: TGTGCCAGCAGTTCGGGACTAGCGGGACAAGAGACCCAGTACTTC.